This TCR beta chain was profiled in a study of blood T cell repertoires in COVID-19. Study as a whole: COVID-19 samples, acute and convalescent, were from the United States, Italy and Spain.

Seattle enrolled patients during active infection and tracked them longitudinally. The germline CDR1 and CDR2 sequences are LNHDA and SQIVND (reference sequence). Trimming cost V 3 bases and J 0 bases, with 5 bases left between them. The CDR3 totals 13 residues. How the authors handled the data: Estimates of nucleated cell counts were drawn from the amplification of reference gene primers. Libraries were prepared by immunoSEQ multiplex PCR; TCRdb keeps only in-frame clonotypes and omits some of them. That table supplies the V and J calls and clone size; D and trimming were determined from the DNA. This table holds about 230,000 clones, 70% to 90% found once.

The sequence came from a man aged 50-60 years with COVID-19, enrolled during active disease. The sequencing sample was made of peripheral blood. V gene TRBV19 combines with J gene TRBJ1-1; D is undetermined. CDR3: CASSMAVNTEAFF. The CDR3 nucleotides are TGTGCCAGTAGTATGGCCGTGAACACTGAAGCTTTCTTT.